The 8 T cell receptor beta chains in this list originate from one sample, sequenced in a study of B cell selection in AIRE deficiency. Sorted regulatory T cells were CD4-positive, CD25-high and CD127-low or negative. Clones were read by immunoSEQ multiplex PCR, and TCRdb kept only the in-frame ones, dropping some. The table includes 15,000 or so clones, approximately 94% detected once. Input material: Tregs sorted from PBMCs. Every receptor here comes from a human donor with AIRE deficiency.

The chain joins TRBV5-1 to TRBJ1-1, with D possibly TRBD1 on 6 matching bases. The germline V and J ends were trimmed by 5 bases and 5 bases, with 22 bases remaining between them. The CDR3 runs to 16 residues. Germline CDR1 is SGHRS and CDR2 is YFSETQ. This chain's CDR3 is CASSPPPTGGETEAFF. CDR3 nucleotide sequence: TGCGCCAGCAGTCCACCCCCGACAGGCGGGGAGACTGAAGCTTTCTTT.

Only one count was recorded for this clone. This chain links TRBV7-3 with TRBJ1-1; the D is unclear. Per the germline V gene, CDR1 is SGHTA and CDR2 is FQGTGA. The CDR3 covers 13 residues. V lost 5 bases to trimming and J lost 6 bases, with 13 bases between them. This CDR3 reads CASSPVGRSEAFF. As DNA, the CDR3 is TGTGCCAGCAGCCCAGTCGGGCGATCTGAAGCTTTCTTT.

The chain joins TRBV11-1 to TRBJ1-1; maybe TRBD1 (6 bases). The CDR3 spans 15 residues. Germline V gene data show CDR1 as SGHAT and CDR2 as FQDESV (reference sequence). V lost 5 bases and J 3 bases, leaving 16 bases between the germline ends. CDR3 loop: CASSGAETGYTEAFF. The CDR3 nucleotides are TGTGCCAGCAGCGGGGCCGAGACAGGCTACACTGAAGCTTTCTTT. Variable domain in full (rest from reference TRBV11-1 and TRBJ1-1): EAEVAQSPRYKITEKSQAVAFWCDPISGHATLYWYRQILGQGPELLVQFQDESVVDDSQLPKDRFSAERLKGVDSTLKIQPAELGDSAMYLCASSGAETGYTEAFFGQGTRLTVV.

The CDR3 here is CSARTDGDGYTF. The CDR3 DNA follows: TGCAGCGCAAGGACGGATGGGGATGGCTACACCTTC. The genes are TRBV29-1 and TRBJ1-2; D gene unclear. There are 12 residues in the CDR3. V was cut by 7 bases and J by 6 bases, with 15 bases left in between. From germline, CDR1 is SQVTM and CDR2 ANQGSEA. Variable domain in full (rest from reference TRBV29-1 and TRBJ1-2): SAVISQKPSRDICQRGTSLTIQCQVDSQVTMMFWYRQQPGQSLTLIATANQGSEATYESGFVIDKFPISRPNLTFSTLTVSNMSPEDSSIYLCSARTDGDGYTFGSGTRLTVV.

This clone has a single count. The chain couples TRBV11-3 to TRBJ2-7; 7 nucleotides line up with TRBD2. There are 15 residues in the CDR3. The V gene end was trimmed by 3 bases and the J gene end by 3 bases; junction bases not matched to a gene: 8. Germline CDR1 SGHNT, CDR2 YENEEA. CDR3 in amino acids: CASSLLSGINYEQYF. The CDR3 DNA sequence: TGTGCCAGCAGCTTGCTAAGCGGGATTAACTACGAGCAGTACTTC. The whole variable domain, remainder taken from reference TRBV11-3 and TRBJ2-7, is EAGVVQSPRYKIIEKKQPVAFWCNPISGHNTLYWYLQNLGQGPELLIRYENEEAVDDSQLPKDRFSAERLKGVDSTLKIQPAELGDSAVYLCASSLLSGINYEQYFGPGTRLTVT.

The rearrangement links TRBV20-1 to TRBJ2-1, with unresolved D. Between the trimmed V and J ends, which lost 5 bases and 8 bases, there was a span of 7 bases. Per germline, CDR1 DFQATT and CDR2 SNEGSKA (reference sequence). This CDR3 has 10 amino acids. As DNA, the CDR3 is TGCAGTGCTTCCGTCTATGAGCAGTTCTTC. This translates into CSASVYEQFF.

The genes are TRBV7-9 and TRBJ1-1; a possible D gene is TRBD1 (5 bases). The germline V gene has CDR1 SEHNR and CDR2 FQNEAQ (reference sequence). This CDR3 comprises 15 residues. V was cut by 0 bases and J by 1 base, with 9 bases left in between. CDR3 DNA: TGTGCCAGCAGCTTAGCACCAGGGTGGAACACTGAAGCTTTCTTT. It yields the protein CASSLAPGWNTEAFF.

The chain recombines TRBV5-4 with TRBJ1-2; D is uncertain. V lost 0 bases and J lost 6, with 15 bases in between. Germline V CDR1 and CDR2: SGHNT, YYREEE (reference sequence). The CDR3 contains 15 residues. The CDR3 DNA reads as TGTGCCAGCAGCTTGGTTTGGGGAAGCGGGGATGGCTACACCTTC. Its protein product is CASSLVWGSGDGYTF.